The sequence of this TCR beta chain was determined in a study of siplizumab effects on memory and regulatory T cells. Generated by immunoSEQ multiplex PCR, the TCRdb table keeps only in-frame clones and is missing some. The profile shows about 100,000 clones, around 90% of them singletons. Study-level points and caveats: Some alloreactive sequences were traceable to unstimulated CD4+ memory cells, and siplizumab significantly reduced them.

As to this clone: Its specificity is not known.

After removal of 6 bases from V and 4 bases from J, the junction contained 13 bases not matched to a gene. This CDR3 contains 16 residues. Germline CDR1 SNHLY, CDR2 FYNNEI. The sequencing sample was made of CD4+ T cells sorted from blood. The rearrangement uses TRBV2 and TRBJ2-5, with TRBD2 matching over 8 bases. The receptor's source is a human donor in good health. Some clones in this sample may be carry-over from other donors' samples. The CDR3 region is CASRVSGRVWGETQYF. Written as DNA, the CDR3 is TGTGCCAGCAGAGTAAGCGGGAGAGTCTGGGGAGAGACCCAGTACTTC. The full variable domain, completed using reference TRBV2 and TRBJ2-5, is EPEVTQTPSHQVTQMGQEVILRCVPISNHLYFYWYRQILGQKVEFLVSFYNNEISEKSEIFDDQFSVERPDGSNFTLKIRSTKLEDSAMYFCASRVSGRVWGETQYFGPGTRLLVL.